The clone carrying this TCR beta chain was found a few times. The sample originates from a study of T cells of healthy individuals. TCRdb used MiXCR to reprocess the 5' RACE reads, holding one entry per CDR3 protein. The sample lists 90,000 to 100,000 distinct CDR3 sequences, approximately 15% occurring once. This sequence was found in a human donor in good health.

This chain's CDR3 is CASSLVRTGGNTGELFF. The CDR3 nucleotides are TGTGCCAGCAGCTTAGTTAGGACAGGGGGCAACACCGGGGAGCTGTTTTTT. The genes are TRBV11-2 and TRBJ2-2, with TRBD1 matching 11 bases. Trimming at V came to 1 base and at J to 2 bases, leaving 3 bases not matched to a gene. The germline V gene encodes CDR1 SGHAT and CDR2 FQNNGV. The CDR3 loop spans 17 amino acids.